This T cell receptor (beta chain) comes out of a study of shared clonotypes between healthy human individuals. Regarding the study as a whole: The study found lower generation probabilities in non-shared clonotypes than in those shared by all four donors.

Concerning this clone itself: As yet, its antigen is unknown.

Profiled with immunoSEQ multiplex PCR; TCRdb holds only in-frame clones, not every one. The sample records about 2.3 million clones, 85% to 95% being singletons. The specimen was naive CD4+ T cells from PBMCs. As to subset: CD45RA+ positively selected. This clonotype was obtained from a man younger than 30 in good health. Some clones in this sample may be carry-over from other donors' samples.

The CDR3 DNA sequence: TGTGCCAGCAGCTCGAGACTACAAAGGTACTCCTACAATGAGCAGTTCTTC. As protein: CASSSRLQRYSYNEQFF. This rearrangement joins TRBV7-2 to TRBJ2-1, with a tentative D call TRBD2 (5 bases). There are 17 residues in the CDR3. The V end lost 4 bases, the J end lost 0 bases, and 16 bases lay between the germline ends. Germline V gene lookup returns CDR1 SGHTA and CDR2 FQGNSA.